Listed below are T cell receptor beta chains from one sample, sequenced in a study of T cell repertoires in cytomegalovirus infection. Their antigens remain unidentified. TCRdb processed the reads anew with MiXCR; each CDR3 protein has one entry. Of approximately 600,000 distinct CDR3 sequences detected, almost 40% appear once; the ten largest clones hold more than 40%. The source was cultured PBMCs, collected from culture after CMV antigen stimulation. Every receptor here comes from a human donor in good health (CMV status not recorded). Some clones in this sample may be carry-over from other donors' samples. Each CDR3 is given with its conserved first and last residue. The order of the fields is J gene, D gene, V gene, clone size, CDR3 DNA, CDR3 protein. A D gene is named only where the DNA matches it firmly. Only part of the rows carry a size: once, few, many, or a class if the clone is expanded.

TRBJ2-5 TRBD2 TRBV10-3 NA TGTGCCATCAGTGCTAGCGGCGGAGAGACCCAGTACTTC CAISASGGETQYF
TRBJ2-1 TRBD2 TRBV11-2 NA TGTGCCAGCAGCTTACGGACTAGCGGGAGGATGGGTGAGCAGTTCTTC CASSLRTSGRMGEQFF
TRBJ2-1 TRBD2 TRBV7-2 NA TGTGCCAGCACCCCGGGGGGATGGCGCAATGAGCAGTTCTTC CASTPGGWRNEQFF
TRBJ1-4 NA TRBV28 once TGTGCCAGCAGTTTCGCGGTCCCGGGAGGCTCCGGAAAACTGTTTTTT CASSFAVPGGSGKLFF
TRBJ1-2 TRBD1 TRBV7-9 NA TGTGCCAGCAGCTCGACAGGGCCGGCCACCTTC CASSSTGPATF
TRBJ2-4 TRBD1 TRBV28 NA TGTGCCAGCAGTCCCTCCGACAGGGTCCACATTCAGTACTTC CASSPSDRVHIQYF
TRBJ2-7 NA TRBV7-6 few TGTGCCAGCAGCTTGAAGCGGGACAGAGGTTACGAGCAGTACTTC CASSLKRDRGYEQYF
TRBJ2-1 NA TRBV11-2 NA TGTGCCAGCAGCTCAGGGGCCCGTGGGCGAGAGCAGTTCTTC CASSSGARGREQFF
TRBJ1-5 NA TRBV7-8 few TGTGCCAGCAGCCCCAGGGAAGGGGGCAATCAGCCCCAGCATTTT CASSPREGGNQPQHF
TRBJ2-1 NA TRBV6-2/TRBV6-3 NA TGTGCCAGCAGTGGGTCGGATCAAGCCCTATACAATGAGCAGTTCTTC CASSGSDQALYNEQFF
TRBJ2-1 NA TRBV7-8 many TGTGCCAGCAGCCGAGGCGGCAGGATGCTACCTGAGCAGTTCTTC CASSRGGRMLPEQFF
TRBJ2-1 TRBD2 TRBV7-2 NA TGTGCCAGCAGCTTAAGGCACACAGCGGGAGGGCCCCCCAATGAGCAGTTCTTC CASSLRHTAGGPPNEQFF
TRBJ2-3 NA TRBV20-1 many TGCAGTGCTAGAGCACCCTGGGACTTAACTAGCACAGATACGCAGTATTTT CSARAPWDLTSTDTQYF
TRBJ2-7 NA TRBV6-8 few TGTGCCAGCAGTTGTCCCCCACAATCAGCGCCATACCCCCACTACGAGCAGTACTTC CASSCPPQSAPYPHYEQYF
TRBJ1-2 NA TRBV12-3/TRBV12-4 few TGTGCCAGCAGTTTAAGGGGAGTGGGCTATGGCTACACCTTC CASSLRGVGYGYTF
TRBJ2-3 NA TRBV4-2 NA TGTGCCAGCAGCCATTCGCTACGCACAGATACGCAGTATTTT CASSHSLRTDTQYF
TRBJ2-1 NA TRBV6-1 NA TGTGCCAGCAGTGGCAACAGGGCGAGCAATGAGCAGTTCTTC CASSGNRASNEQFF
TRBJ1-4 NA TRBV6-6 NA TGTGCCAGCAGGAGGGATGAAAAACTGTTTTTT CASRRDEKLFF
TRBJ2-1 TRBD1 TRBV2 NA TGTGCCAGCAGTGCACAACAGGGGCCGTATGAGCAGTTCTTC CASSAQQGPYEQFF
TRBJ2-3 TRBD2 TRBV11-2 NA TGTGCCAGCAGCCACCCTGGACTAGCGGGGGGGCGGGGGACAGATACGCAGTATTTT CASSHPGLAGGRGTDTQYF
TRBJ2-1 NA TRBV7-2 few TGTGCCAGTCGTGTCTTGGGGGCCGCTCACTCCTACAATGAGCAGTTCTTC CASRVLGAAHSYNEQFF
TRBJ2-7 NA TRBV27 NA TGTGCCAGCAGTTTCTTTCGCGGGACCGCCTACGAGCAGTACTTC CASSFFRGTAYEQYF
TRBJ1-1 NA TRBV29-1 NA TGCAGCGTCACCGTGGGCGGCACTGAAGCTTTCTTT CSVTVGGTEAFF
TRBJ2-3 TRBD2 TRBV11-1 NA TGTGCCAGCAGCTTGGGGACTAGCGGGGGCACAGATACGCAGTATTTT CASSLGTSGGTDTQYF
TRBJ2-3 NA TRBV6-1 NA TGTGCCAGCCGGCGGAGGGGCCCCACAGATACGCAGTATTTT CASRRRGPTDTQYF
TRBJ2-7 NA TRBV27 NA TGTGCCAGCAGTTTTTCACAGGGAGTGGGCGAGCAGTACTTC CASSFSQGVGEQYF
TRBJ2-1 TRBD2 TRBV11-3 NA TGTGCCAGCAGCTTCGGGGGGTTCCAAGGCGAGCAGTTCTTC CASSFGGFQGEQFF
TRBJ2-7 NA TRBV4-1 NA TGTGCCAGCAGCCAAGATGTTACGACAGGAGGTATCGAGCAGTACTTC CASSQDVTTGGIEQYF
TRBJ2-2 NA TRBV5-6 NA TGTGCCAGCAGCGCGGACAAACCCGACACCGGGGAGCTGTTTTTT CASSADKPDTGELFF